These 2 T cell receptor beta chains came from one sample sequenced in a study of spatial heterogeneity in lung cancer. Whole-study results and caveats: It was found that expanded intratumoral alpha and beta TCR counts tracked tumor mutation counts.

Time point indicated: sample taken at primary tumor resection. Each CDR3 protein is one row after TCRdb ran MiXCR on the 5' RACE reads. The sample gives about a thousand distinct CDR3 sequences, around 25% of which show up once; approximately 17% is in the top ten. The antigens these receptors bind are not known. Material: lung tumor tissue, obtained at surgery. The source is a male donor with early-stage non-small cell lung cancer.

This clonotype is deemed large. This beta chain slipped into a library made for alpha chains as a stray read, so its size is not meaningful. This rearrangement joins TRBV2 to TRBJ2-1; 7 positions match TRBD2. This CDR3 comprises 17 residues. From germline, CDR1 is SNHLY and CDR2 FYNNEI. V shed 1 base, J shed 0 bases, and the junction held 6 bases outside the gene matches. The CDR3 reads CASSEGGGKSSYNEQFF. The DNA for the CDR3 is TGTGCCAGCAGTGAAGGGGGAGGGAAGAGCTCCTACAATGAGCAGTTCTTC.

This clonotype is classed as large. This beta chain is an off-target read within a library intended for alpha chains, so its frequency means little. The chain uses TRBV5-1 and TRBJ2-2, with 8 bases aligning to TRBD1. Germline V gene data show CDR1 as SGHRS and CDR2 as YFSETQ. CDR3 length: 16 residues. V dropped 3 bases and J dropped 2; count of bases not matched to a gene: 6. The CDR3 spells CASSSQGAQNTGELFF. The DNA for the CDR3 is TGCGCCAGCAGCTCCCAGGGGGCGCAAAACACCGGGGAGCTGTTTTTT.